The 4 T cell receptor beta chains presented below share a single source sample, sequenced in a study of CD8 T cells in Susac syndrome. Random hexamers served to reverse transcribe roughly 0.45 to 1 ug RNA. TCRdb re-derived calls from the immunoSEQ multiplex PCR reads in MiXCR, one entry per CDR3 protein. The repertoire holds roughly 120,000 distinct CDR3 sequences, with roughly 94% as singletons. The sample was CD4+ T cells from PBMCs. The receptors come from a human donor with multiple sclerosis.

V and J are TRBV6-1 and TRBJ2-5, with unresolved D. V was cut by 0 bases and J by 3 bases, with 11 bases left in between. Germline V CDR1 and CDR2: MNHNS, SASEGT. This CDR3 is built from 15 residues. CDR3 DNA: TGTGCCAGCAGTGAAGCGCGGTGGGTAGAAGAGACCCAGTACTTC. It is translated as CASSEARWVEETQYF.

J is TRBJ2-7 and V is TRBV18; D may be TRBD1 or TRBD2 (5 bases each). The CDR3 runs to 15 residues. Trimming took 2 bases from V and 0 from J, leaving 11 bases between them. Germline loops: CDR1 KGHSH, CDR2 LQKENI. CDR3 DNA: TGTGCCAGCTCACCATTGGGGGATAGCTCCTACGAGCAGTACTTC. Encoded protein: CASSPLGDSSYEQYF.

This chain uses TRBV13 with TRBJ2-3, with D unclear. V was cut by 3 bases and J by 5 bases, with 15 bases left in between. Germline-derived CDR1 and CDR2 are PRHDT and FYEKMQ (reference sequence). This CDR3 is 15 amino acids long. This chain's CDR3 is CASSFPRKGEDTQYF. The CDR3 DNA follows: TGTGCCAGCAGCTTTCCCCGAAAAGGAGAAGATACGCAGTATTTT.

The J gene is TRBJ2-5, the V gene TRBV12-3 or TRBV12-4, with TRBD2 identical over 8 bases. The V and J ends lost 5 bases and 5 bases, in that order; junction bases with no gene match: 4. The CDR3 runs to 13 residues. The CDR3 DNA is TGTGCCAGCAGTCGGACTAGCAGCGAGACCCAGTACTTC. Its protein product is CASSRTSSETQYF.